This is a list of T cell receptor beta chains from one sample in a study of T cell responses to AZD1222 COVID-19 vaccine. The assay was immunoSEQ multiplex PCR, and TCRdb's table has in-frame clones only and misses some. The table shows around 150,000 clones, with over 85% occurring only once. The sequencing here drew on peripheral blood, taken 28 days after the second AZD1222 dose. Receptors were obtained from an adult who received the AZD1222 COVID-19 vaccine. The CDR3 runs from the conserved cysteine through the conserved F or W. A D gene is named only where the DNA matches it firmly.

d_call | v_call | cdr3_aa
NA | TRBV27 | CATKSAPGDYEQYF
NA | TRBV9 | CASSVDGVNTEAFF
NA | TRBV7-2 | CASSLAGGQNQPQHF
NA | TRBV7-9 | CASSLVDRETQYF
NA | TRBV12-3/TRBV12-4 | CAISILPGELFF
NA | TRBV7-7 | CASSFYRVPFRGREQYF
NA | TRBV5-4 | CASHGGGIKAFF
NA | TRBV7-2 | CASSLNPVVNTEAFF
NA | TRBV19 | CASSWKAGGNQPQHF
NA | TRBV4-3 | CASSQDSPQGEKLFF
NA | TRBV19 | CASTPWGNSNQPQHF
NA | TRBV7-2 | CASSRTAVWRGNEQFF
NA | TRBV3-1/TRBV3-2 | CASSQGSNQPQHF
NA | TRBV3-1/TRBV3-2 | CASSLMTNTGELFF
NA | TRBV27 | CASSPQGTLNEQFF
NA | TRBV9 | CASSRGDAVNTEAFF
TRBD1 | TRBV7-9 | CASSRHTGQGYGYTF